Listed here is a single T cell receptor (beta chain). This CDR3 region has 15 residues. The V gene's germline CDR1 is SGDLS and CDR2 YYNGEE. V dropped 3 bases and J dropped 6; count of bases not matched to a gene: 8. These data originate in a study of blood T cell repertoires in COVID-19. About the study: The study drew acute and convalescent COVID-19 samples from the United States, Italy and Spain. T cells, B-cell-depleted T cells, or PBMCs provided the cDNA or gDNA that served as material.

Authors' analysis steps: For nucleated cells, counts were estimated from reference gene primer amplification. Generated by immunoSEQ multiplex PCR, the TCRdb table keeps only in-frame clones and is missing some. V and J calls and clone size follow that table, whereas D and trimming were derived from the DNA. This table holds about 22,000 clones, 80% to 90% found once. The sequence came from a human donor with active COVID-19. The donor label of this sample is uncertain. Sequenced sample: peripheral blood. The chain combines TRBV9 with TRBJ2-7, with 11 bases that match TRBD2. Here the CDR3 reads CASSGIAGGTAEQYF. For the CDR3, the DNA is TGTGCCAGCAGCGGAATAGCGGGAGGGACCGCCGAGCAGTACTTC.